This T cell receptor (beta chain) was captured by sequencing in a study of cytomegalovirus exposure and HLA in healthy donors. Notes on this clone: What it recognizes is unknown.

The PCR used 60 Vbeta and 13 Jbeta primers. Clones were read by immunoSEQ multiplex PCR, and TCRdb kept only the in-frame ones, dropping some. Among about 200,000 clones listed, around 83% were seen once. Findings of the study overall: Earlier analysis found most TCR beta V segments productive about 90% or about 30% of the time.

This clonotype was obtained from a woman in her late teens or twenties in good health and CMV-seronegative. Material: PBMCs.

The CDR3 DNA is TGTGCCAGCTCACCAACACTAGCCGGAGGGTCCTACGAGCAGTACTTC. It codes for CASSPTLAGGSYEQYF. V gene TRBV18 combines with J gene TRBJ2-7; a weak D match, TRBD2 (6 bases). V gave up 2 bases and J gave up 1 base, with 15 bases separating them. This CDR3 comprises 16 residues. Germline V lookup: CDR1 KGHSH, CDR2 LQKENI.